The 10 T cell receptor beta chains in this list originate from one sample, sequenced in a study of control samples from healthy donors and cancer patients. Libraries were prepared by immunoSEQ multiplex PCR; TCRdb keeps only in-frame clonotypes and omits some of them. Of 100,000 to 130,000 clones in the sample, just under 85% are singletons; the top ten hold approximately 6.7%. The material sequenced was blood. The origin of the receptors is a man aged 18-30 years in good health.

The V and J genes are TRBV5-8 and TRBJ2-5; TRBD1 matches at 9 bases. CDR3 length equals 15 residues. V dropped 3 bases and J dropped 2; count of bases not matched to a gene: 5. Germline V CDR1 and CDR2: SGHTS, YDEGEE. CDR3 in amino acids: CASSYRGRRQETQYF. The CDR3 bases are TGTGCCAGCAGCTACAGGGGGCGACGACAAGAGACCCAGTACTTC.

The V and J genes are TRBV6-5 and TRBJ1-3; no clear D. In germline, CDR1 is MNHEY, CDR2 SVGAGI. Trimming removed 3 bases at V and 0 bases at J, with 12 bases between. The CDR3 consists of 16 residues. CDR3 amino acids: CASSYGNRLSGNTIYF. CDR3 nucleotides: TGTGCCAGCAGTTATGGAAACAGACTCTCTGGAAACACCATATATTTT.

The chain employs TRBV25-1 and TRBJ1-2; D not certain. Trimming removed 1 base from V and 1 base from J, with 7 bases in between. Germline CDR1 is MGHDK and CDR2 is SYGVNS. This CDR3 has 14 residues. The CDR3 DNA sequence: TGTGCCAGCAGTGAATCTCTGGATAACTATGGCTACACCTTC. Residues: CASSESLDNYGYTF.

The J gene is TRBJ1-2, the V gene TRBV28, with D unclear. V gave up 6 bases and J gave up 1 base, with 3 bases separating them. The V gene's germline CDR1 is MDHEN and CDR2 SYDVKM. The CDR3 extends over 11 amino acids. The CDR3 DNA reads TGTGCCAGCAGCTATAACTATGGCTACACCTTC. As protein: CASSYNYGYTF.

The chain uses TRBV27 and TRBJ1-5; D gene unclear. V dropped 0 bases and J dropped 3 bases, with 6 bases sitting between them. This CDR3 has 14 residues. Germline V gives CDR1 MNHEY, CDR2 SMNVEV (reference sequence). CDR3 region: CASSLSRTNQPQHF. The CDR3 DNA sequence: TGTGCCAGCAGTTTATCGAGGACCAATCAGCCCCAGCATTTT.

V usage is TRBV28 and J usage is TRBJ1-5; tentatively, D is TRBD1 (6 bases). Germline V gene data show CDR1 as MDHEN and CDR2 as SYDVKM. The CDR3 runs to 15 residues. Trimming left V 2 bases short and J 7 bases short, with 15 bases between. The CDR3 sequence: CASSLPPGVNQPQHF. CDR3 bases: TGTGCCAGCAGTTTACCCCCAGGGGTTAACCAGCCCCAGCATTTT.

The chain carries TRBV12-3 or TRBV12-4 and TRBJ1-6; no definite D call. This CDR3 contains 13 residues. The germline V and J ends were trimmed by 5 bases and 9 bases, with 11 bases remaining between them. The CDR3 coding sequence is TGTGCCAGCAGTCCGGCGGCGGGTTCACCCCTCCACTTT. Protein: CASSPAAGSPLHF.

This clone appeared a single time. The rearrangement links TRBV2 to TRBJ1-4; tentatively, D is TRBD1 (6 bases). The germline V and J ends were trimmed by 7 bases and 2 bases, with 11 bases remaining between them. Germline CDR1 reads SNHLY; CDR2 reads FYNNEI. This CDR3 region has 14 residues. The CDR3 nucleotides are TGTGCCAGCACTGGACAGCTCACTAATGAAAAACTGTTTTTT. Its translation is CASTGQLTNEKLFF.

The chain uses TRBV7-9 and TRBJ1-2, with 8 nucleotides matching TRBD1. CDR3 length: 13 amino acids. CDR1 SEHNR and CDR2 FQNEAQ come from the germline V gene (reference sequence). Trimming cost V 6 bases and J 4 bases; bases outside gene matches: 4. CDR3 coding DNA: TGTGCCAGCAGAACCGACAGGGGCTATGGCTACACCTTC. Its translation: CASRTDRGYGYTF.

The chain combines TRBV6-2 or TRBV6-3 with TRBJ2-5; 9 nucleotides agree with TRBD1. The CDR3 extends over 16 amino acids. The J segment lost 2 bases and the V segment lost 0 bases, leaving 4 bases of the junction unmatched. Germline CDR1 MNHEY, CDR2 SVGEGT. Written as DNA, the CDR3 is TGTGCCAGCAGTTACTCGACGACAGGGGGTCAAGAGACCCAGTACTTC. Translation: CASSYSTTGGQETQYF.